Many counts were recorded for the clone carrying this T cell receptor beta chain. The antigen is not known. The sample belongs to a study of spatial heterogeneity in lung cancer. Study-wide context: Detected beta-chain sequences consistently exceeded alpha-chain sequences.

Every TCR cDNA molecule bore a unique molecular identifier. One entry per CDR3 protein results from TCRdb running MiXCR on the 5' RACE reads. The sample records 20,000 to 25,000 distinct CDR3 sequences, 4.6% being singletons. The time point here: sample taken at primary tumor resection. Sequencing of whole RNA from tumor, nontumor lung or frozen PBMC involved no sorting. Samples were donated by 72 untreated early-stage non-small cell lung cancer patients. The CDR3 covers 13 residues. V lost 3 bases and J lost 4, with 9 bases in between. General study results and limits: Ubiquitous, expanded tumor-derived TCRs were more frequently observed in blood at resection than at follow-up.

The rearrangement uses TRBV12-3 or TRBV12-4 and TRBJ2-5; D may be TRBD1 (6 bases). This sample comprised PBMCs, obtained at surgery. The sequence was collected from a male donor with early-stage non-small cell lung cancer. CDR3 DNA: TGTGCCAGCAGTTTGCAGGGGTCAGAGACCCAGTACTTC. Protein: CASSLQGSETQYF.